The T cell receptor beta chain under discussion was sequenced for a study of STAT5B mutations in CD4+ large granular lymphocyte leukemia. Points from the study as a whole: 8/27 top patient clones versus 2/35 control clones were TRBV06-family.

Healthy controls were blood donor buffy coats. CDR1 is SSHAT, CDR2 FNYEAQ, per germline (reference sequence). This CDR3 has 14 amino acids. J gave up 6 bases and V 4 bases, and 4 bases lay outside the gene matches. Data came from immunoSEQ multiplex PCR; TCRdb stores just in-frame clones and leaves some out. The table lists about 50,000 clones, more than 65% of them singletons. In regard to this clone: Its target is not known.

The sample taken for sequencing was CD4+ T cells from blood buffy coats. The rearrangement links TRBV7-7 to TRBJ2-2; 8 bases line up with TRBD1. This receptor was obtained from a human donor in good health. This CDR3 reads CASSSGQGPGELFF. The CDR3 DNA reads TGTGCCAGCAGCTCCGGACAGGGACCCGGGGAGCTGTTTTTT.